The next 2 T cell receptor beta chains were all read from a single sample in a study of post-analysis software for immune sequencing data. Study-wide results and limits: Elevated frequency relative to controls characterized four or five TRBV segments in patients, TRBV5-6, TRBV5-1 and TRBV20-1 among them.

Their antigen targets remain unknown. Unique molecular identifiers were built into the TCR beta cDNA libraries. TCRdb passed the PCR reads through MiXCR, listing each CDR3 protein once. In the table there are 250,000 to 300,000 distinct CDR3 sequences, 35% to 45% of which are singletons. The source material was blood. These receptors all stem from a girl aged 5-17 years with multiple sclerosis.

For this clonotype: A read error is possible here, since a much larger clone lies one base away. The CDR3 DNA reads TGTGCCTCCAGTGATTTGCGACGGCCTGAGCAGTTCTTC. Translated, it gives CASSDLRRPEQFF. The chain combines TRBV24-1 with TRBJ2-1, with unresolved D. The CDR3 extends over 13 amino acids. Germline V gene data show CDR1 as KGHDR and CDR2 as SFDVKD.

This clonotype was seen repeatedly, ten times or more. The chain has TRBV6-5 and TRBJ1-4, with 8 bases identical to TRBD1. Per germline, CDR1 MNHEY and CDR2 SVGAGI. The ends lost 6 bases at V and 0 bases at J; junction bases unmatched: 9. The CDR3 consists of 17 residues. CDR3 amino acids: CASSHNPGGATNEKLFF. The CDR3 coding sequence is TGTGCCAGCAGCCACAATCCAGGGGGCGCAACTAATGAAAAACTGTTTTTT.